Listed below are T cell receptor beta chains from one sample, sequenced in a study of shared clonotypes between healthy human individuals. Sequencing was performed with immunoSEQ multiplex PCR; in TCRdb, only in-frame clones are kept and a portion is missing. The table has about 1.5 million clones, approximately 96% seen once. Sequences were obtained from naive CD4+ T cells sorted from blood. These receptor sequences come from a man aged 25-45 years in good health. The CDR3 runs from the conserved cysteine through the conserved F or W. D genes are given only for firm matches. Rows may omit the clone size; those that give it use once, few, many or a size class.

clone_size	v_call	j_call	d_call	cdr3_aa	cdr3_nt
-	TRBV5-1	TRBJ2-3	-	CASSSQGDTQYF	TGCGCCAGCAGCTCTCAGGGCGATACGCAGTATTTT
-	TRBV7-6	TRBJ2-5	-	CASSLAERVETQYF	TGTGCCAGCAGCTTAGCGGAAAGAGTAGAGACCCAGTACTTC
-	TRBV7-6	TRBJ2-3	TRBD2	CASSFTSGRFADTQYF	TGTGCCAGCAGTTTCACTAGCGGGAGATTTGCAGATACGCAGTATTTT
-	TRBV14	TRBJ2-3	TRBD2	CASSQRRGSTDTQYF	TGTGCCAGCAGCCAAAGGCGGGGGAGCACAGATACGCAGTATTTT
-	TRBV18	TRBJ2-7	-	CASSPLQGIINYEQYF	TGTGCCAGCTCACCACTTCAGGGGATAATCAACTACGAGCAGTACTTC
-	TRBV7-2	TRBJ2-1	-	CASSPIGNEQFF	TGTGCCAGCAGCCCTATAGGCAATGAGCAGTTCTTC
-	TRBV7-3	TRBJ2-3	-	CASSSSASTDTQYF	TGTGCCAGCAGCTCCTCCGCTAGCACAGATACGCAGTATTTT
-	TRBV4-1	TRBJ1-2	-	CASSQEPLQGGGYTF	TGCGCCAGCAGCCAAGAACCTCTCCAGGGTGGGGGCTACACCTTC
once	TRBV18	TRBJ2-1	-	CASSPSEYNEQFF	TGTGCCAGCTCACCTTCGGAATACAATGAGCAGTTCTTC
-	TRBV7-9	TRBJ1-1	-	CASSYPLSYTEAFF	TGTGCCAGCAGCTACCCCCTGAGTTACACTGAAGCTTTCTTT
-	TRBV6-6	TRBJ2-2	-	CASSYQRTGELFF	TGTGCCAGCAGTTACCAGAGGACCGGGGAGCTGTTTTTT
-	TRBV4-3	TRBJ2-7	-	CASSQSLGLPYEQYF	TGCGCCAGCAGCCAATCATTAGGACTTCCCTACGAGCAGTACTTC
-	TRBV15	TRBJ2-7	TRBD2	CATSRERGRAYEQYF	TGTGCCACCAGCAGAGAGCGCGGGAGGGCCTACGAGCAGTACTTC
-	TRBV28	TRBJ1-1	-	CASSKLPGLNTEAFF	TGTGCCAGCAGCAAACTTCCGGGTTTGAACACTGAAGCTTTCTTT
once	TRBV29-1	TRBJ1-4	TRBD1	CSVTGVANEKLFF	TGCAGCGTGACAGGGGTGGCTAATGAAAAACTGTTTTTT
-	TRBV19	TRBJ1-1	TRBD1	CASSMAGNRGTEAFF	TGTGCCAGTAGTATGGCCGGCAACAGGGGCACTGAAGCTTTCTTT
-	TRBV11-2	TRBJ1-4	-	CASSLERGSSEKLFF	TGTGCCAGCAGCTTAGAGAGGGGGTCGAGTGAAAAACTGTTTTTT
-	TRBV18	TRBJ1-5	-	CASSREDQPQHF	TGTGCCAGCTCACGGGAAGATCAGCCCCAGCATTTT
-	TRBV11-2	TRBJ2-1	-	CASSRRGIRAFSYNEQFF	TGTGCCAGCAGCCGACGGGGTATACGGGCCTTCTCCTACAATGAGCAGTTCTTC
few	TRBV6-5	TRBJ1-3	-	CASSLVGTGSAIYF	TGTGCCAGCAGCCTTGTGGGAACGGGAAGTGCCATATATTTT
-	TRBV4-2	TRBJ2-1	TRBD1	CASSPRTGQNEQFF	TGTGCCAGCAGCCCCCGGACAGGGCAGAATGAGCAGTTCTTC
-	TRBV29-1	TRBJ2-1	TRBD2	CSVAGTSGNYNEQFF	TGCAGCGTTGCCGGGACTAGCGGAAACTACAATGAGCAGTTCTTC
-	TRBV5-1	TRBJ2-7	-	CASSPGTFTYEQYF	TGCGCCAGCAGCCCGGGGACATTTACCTACGAGCAGTACTTC
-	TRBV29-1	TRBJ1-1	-	CSVARGLNTEAFF	TGCAGCGTAGCCAGGGGCCTGAACACTGAAGCTTTCTTT
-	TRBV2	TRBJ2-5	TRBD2	CASSERGLAGDGETQYF	TGTGCCAGCAGTGAACGTGGGTTAGCGGGAGACGGAGAGACCCAGTACTTC
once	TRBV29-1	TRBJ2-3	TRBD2	CSVDPGSLAGGGYTQYF	TGCAGCGTTGACCCAGGCTCACTAGCGGGAGGTGGTTATACGCAGTATTTT
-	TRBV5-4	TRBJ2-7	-	CASSPSQGIPTEQYF	TGTGCCAGCAGCCCTTCGCAGGGAATACCTACCGAGCAGTACTTC
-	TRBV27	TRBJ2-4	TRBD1	CASSKTGAVNIQYF	TGTGCCAGCAGCAAAACAGGGGCCGTGAACATTCAGTACTTC
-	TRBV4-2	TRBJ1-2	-	CASSQEKGRTHYGYTF	TGTGCCAGCAGCCAAGAAAAGGGGCGGACTCACTATGGCTACACCTTC
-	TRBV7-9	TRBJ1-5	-	CASSERNQPQHF	TGTGCCAGCAGCGAACGGAATCAGCCCCAGCATTTT
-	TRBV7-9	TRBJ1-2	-	CASSSSGSRGYGYTF	TGTGCCAGCAGTTCATCGGGGTCTAGGGGCTATGGCTACACCTTC
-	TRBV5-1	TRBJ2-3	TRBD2	CASSFGLAQKSDTQYF	TGCGCCAGCAGCTTCGGACTAGCGCAAAAATCGGATACGCAGTATTTT
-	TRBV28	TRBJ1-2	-	CASTGAYGYTF	TGTGCCAGCACAGGGGCTTATGGCTACACCTTC
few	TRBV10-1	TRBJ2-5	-	CASSKTTFKYF	TGCGCCAGCAGTAAGACAACGTTTAAGTACTTC
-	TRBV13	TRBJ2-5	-	CASSFRREETQYF	TGTGCCAGCAGCTTTCGGAGAGAAGAGACCCAGTACTTC
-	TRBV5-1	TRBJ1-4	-	CASSRTQPRNEKLFF	TGCGCCAGCAGCCGAACCCAACCCAGGAATGAAAAACTGTTTTTT
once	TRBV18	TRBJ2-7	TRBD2	CASSPGGRAYEQYF	TGTGCCAGCTCACCGGGGGGGAGGGCCTACGAGCAGTACTTC
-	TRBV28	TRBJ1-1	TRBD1	CASTGGFAEAFF	TGTGCCAGCACAGGGGGCTTCGCTGAAGCTTTCTTT
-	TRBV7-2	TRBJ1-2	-	CASSFDLADYGYTF	TGTGCCAGCAGCTTCGATTTGGCAGACTATGGCTACACCTTC
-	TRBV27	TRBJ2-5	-	CASSLSPQRETQYF	TGTGCCAGCAGTTTATCTCCCCAAAGGGAGACCCAGTACTTC
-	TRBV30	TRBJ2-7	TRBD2	CAWSVKGLAVHYEQYF	TGTGCCTGGAGTGTTAAAGGACTAGCGGTCCATTACGAGCAGTACTTC
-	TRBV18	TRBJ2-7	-	CASSPNTFASYEQYF	TGTGCCAGCTCACCTAACACGTTTGCTTCCTACGAGCAGTACTTC
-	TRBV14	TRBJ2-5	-	CASSPGGWSTETQYF	TGTGCCAGCAGCCCTGGGGGGTGGAGTACGGAGACCCAGTACTTC
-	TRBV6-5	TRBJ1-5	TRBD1	CASSRDRGKNQPQHF	TGTGCCAGTAGCAGGGACAGGGGTAAGAATCAGCCCCAGCATTTT
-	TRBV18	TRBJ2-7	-	CASSDDRGSYEQYF	TGTGCCAGCTCAGATGACAGAGGCTCCTACGAGCAGTACTTC